A selection of T cell receptor beta chains follows, all from one sample in a study of response to subunit inactivated influenza vaccine. In TCRdb, the RT-PCR reads were re-called with MiXCR into one record per CDR3 protein. The table records 600,000 to 850,000 distinct CDR3 sequences, 11% to 15% of them present only once. The sequenced sample was PBMCs from blood, obtained around two weeks before vaccination. The receptors were gathered from a man aged 50 to 60 who received an inactivated influenza vaccine. CDR3s include the opening cysteine and the closing phenylalanine or tryptophan. Each record gives: clone size, J gene, V gene, D gene, CDR3 DNA, CDR3 protein. The D gene is left open where the match is weak. Expanded clones are given a class, and other clones once, few, many or no size at all.

clone_size: .; j_call: TRBJ2-3; v_call: TRBV20-1; d_call: .; cdr3_nt: TGCAGTGCTATTGAACCCGGGGGAGATACGCAGTATTTT; cdr3_aa: CSAIEPGGDTQYF
clone_size: few; j_call: TRBJ2-1; v_call: TRBV7-3; d_call: .; cdr3_nt: TGTGCCAGCAGCCAGACTCCTATGGGTGAGCAGTTCTTC; cdr3_aa: CASSQTPMGEQFF
clone_size: many; j_call: TRBJ2-5; v_call: TRBV6-1; d_call: .; cdr3_nt: TGTGCCAGCAGTCTAAGCATCGGAGAGACCCAGTACTTC; cdr3_aa: CASSLSIGETQYF
clone_size: few; j_call: TRBJ2-3; v_call: TRBV7-2; d_call: TRBD2; cdr3_nt: TGTGCCAGCAGCTTAATGAAGGGACTAGTTTTCGGTACGCAGTATTTT; cdr3_aa: CASSLMKGLVFGTQYF
clone_size: .; j_call: TRBJ2-5; v_call: TRBV4-3; d_call: .; cdr3_nt: TGCGCCAGCAGCCAAGGACAGGAGATACAAGAGACCCAGTACTTC; cdr3_aa: CASSQGQEIQETQYF
clone_size: .; j_call: TRBJ2-3; v_call: TRBV7-2; d_call: TRBD2; cdr3_nt: TGTGCCAGCAGCTTAGAGGGCGGGAGGTCGAATACGCAGTATTTT; cdr3_aa: CASSLEGGRSNTQYF
clone_size: few; j_call: TRBJ2-1; v_call: TRBV15; d_call: TRBD2; cdr3_nt: TGTGCCACCAGCAGAGATCGGGGGACTAGCGGTCACAATGAGCAGTTCTTC; cdr3_aa: CATSRDRGTSGHNEQFF
clone_size: .; j_call: TRBJ1-2; v_call: TRBV6-2/TRBV6-3; d_call: TRBD1; cdr3_nt: TGTGCCAGCAGTTACCCGTCAATCCGGACGACAGGGACTAACTATGGCTACACCTTC; cdr3_aa: CASSYPSIRTTGTNYGYTF
clone_size: .; j_call: TRBJ2-5; v_call: TRBV12-3/TRBV12-4; d_call: TRBD2; cdr3_nt: TGTGCCAGCAAGGCGGGGGAGCCCACCCAGTACTTC; cdr3_aa: CASKAGEPTQYF
clone_size: few; j_call: TRBJ2-2; v_call: TRBV6-2/TRBV6-3; d_call: .; cdr3_nt: TGTGCCAGCAGTTTCCCCGGGACAAAAACCGGGGAGCTGTTTTTT; cdr3_aa: CASSFPGTKTGELFF
clone_size: few; j_call: TRBJ2-1; v_call: TRBV5-1; d_call: .; cdr3_nt: TGCGCCAGCAGCCCAGGTGGGCAGACCAATGAGCAGTTCTTC; cdr3_aa: CASSPGGQTNEQFF
clone_size: .; j_call: TRBJ2-2; v_call: TRBV6-2/TRBV6-3; d_call: .; cdr3_nt: TGTGCCAGCAGTTACTCCCTAGCCCACGGGGAGCTGTTTTTT; cdr3_aa: CASSYSLAHGELFF
clone_size: many; j_call: TRBJ2-3; v_call: TRBV29-1; d_call: .; cdr3_nt: TGCAGCACTTCGACAGACGACCTAGCACGGGATACGCAGTATTTT; cdr3_aa: CSTSTDDLARDTQYF
clone_size: .; j_call: TRBJ2-1; v_call: TRBV4-3; d_call: .; cdr3_nt: TGCGCCAGCAGCCAAGATAGGGTTGGGGCCGGGTGGCATGAGCAGTTCTTC; cdr3_aa: CASSQDRVGAGWHEQFF
clone_size: many; j_call: TRBJ2-7; v_call: TRBV7-9; d_call: .; cdr3_nt: TGTGCCAGCAGCTTAGTAGCCTCCGAGCAGTACTTC; cdr3_aa: CASSLVASEQYF
clone_size: .; j_call: TRBJ1-1; v_call: TRBV2; d_call: .; cdr3_nt: TGTGCCAGCAGTGAATATTGGGTGGTAAAAAACACTGAAGCTTTCTTT; cdr3_aa: CASSEYWVVKNTEAFF
clone_size: many; j_call: TRBJ1-5; v_call: TRBV29-1; d_call: .; cdr3_nt: TGCAGCGCCGGGACTGAGAATCAGCCCCAGCATTTT; cdr3_aa: CSAGTENQPQHF
clone_size: .; j_call: TRBJ1-2; v_call: TRBV10-3; d_call: .; cdr3_nt: TGTGCCATCAGGGCCTGGGACAATTCCTATGGCTACACCTTC; cdr3_aa: CAIRAWDNSYGYTF
clone_size: .; j_call: TRBJ2-1; v_call: TRBV15; d_call: .; cdr3_nt: TGTGCCATCGGAGCAGGGCTTGGTACAATTCAGTTCTTC; cdr3_aa: CAIGAGLGTIQFF
clone_size: few; j_call: TRBJ1-4; v_call: TRBV7-8; d_call: .; cdr3_nt: TGTGCCAGCAGCTTGTTAGGAGGGGGAGGTGAAAAACTGTTTTTT; cdr3_aa: CASSLLGGGGEKLFF
clone_size: .; j_call: TRBJ1-4; v_call: TRBV20-1; d_call: .; cdr3_nt: TGCAGTGCTAGTCCCGGACAGCCTAATGAAAAACTGTTTTTT; cdr3_aa: CSASPGQPNEKLFF
clone_size: few; j_call: TRBJ2-5; v_call: TRBV10-3; d_call: .; cdr3_nt: TGTGCCATCAGTGAAGCAACGGCGTTCCAAGAGACCCAGTACTTC; cdr3_aa: CAISEATAFQETQYF
clone_size: few; j_call: TRBJ2-1; v_call: TRBV5-6; d_call: TRBD1; cdr3_nt: TGTGCCAGCAGCCGGACCGGGACAGGGCCGGTCTTC; cdr3_aa: CASSRTGTGPVF
clone_size: .; j_call: TRBJ2-3; v_call: TRBV24-1; d_call: .; cdr3_nt: TGTGCCACCAGTGATTCCGGGAGAGTCGGCGCAGATACGCAGTATTTT; cdr3_aa: CATSDSGRVGADTQYF
clone_size: few; j_call: TRBJ2-5; v_call: TRBV18; d_call: .; cdr3_nt: TGTGCCAGCTCACCATCAATTGGGGGTACGGAGACCCAGTACTTC; cdr3_aa: CASSPSIGGTETQYF
clone_size: few; j_call: TRBJ2-7; v_call: TRBV9; d_call: .; cdr3_nt: TGTGCCAGCAGCAGGGAACGCTACGAGCAGTACTTC; cdr3_aa: CASSRERYEQYF
clone_size: .; j_call: TRBJ2-1; v_call: TRBV20-1; d_call: TRBD2; cdr3_nt: TGCAGTGCCCCAGGGACGGAGCGGGGGGTCTACAATGAGCAGTTCTTC; cdr3_aa: CSAPGTERGVYNEQFF
clone_size: many; j_call: TRBJ2-5; v_call: TRBV7-2; d_call: TRBD1; cdr3_nt: TGTGCCAGCAGCTTAAGGGGGACAGATTATTTTCAAGAGACCCAGTACTTC; cdr3_aa: CASSLRGTDYFQETQYF
clone_size: few; j_call: TRBJ2-3; v_call: TRBV7-9; d_call: TRBD2; cdr3_nt: TGTGCCAGCAGCGTGGGCGGGGGGGCGAGAGATACGCAGTATTTT; cdr3_aa: CASSVGGGARDTQYF
clone_size: .; j_call: TRBJ1-2; v_call: TRBV28; d_call: TRBD1; cdr3_nt: TGTGCCAGCAGTCCCGGGGGGACAGGAGTCGACACCTTC; cdr3_aa: CASSPGGTGVDTF
clone_size: few; j_call: TRBJ2-3; v_call: TRBV4-1; d_call: TRBD1; cdr3_nt: TGCGCCAGCAGCCACTTAGGGACAGGGCCACGCACAGATACGCAGTATTTT; cdr3_aa: CASSHLGTGPRTDTQYF
clone_size: .; j_call: TRBJ1-4; v_call: TRBV12-3/TRBV12-4; d_call: .; cdr3_nt: TGTGCCAGCAGTTTCCGCTCAAGGGAAAAACTGTTTTTT; cdr3_aa: CASSFRSREKLFF
clone_size: .; j_call: TRBJ2-1; v_call: TRBV6-1; d_call: TRBD1; cdr3_nt: TGTGCCAGCAGGACGGGACAGGTAAACTACAATGAGCAGTTCTTC; cdr3_aa: CASRTGQVNYNEQFF
clone_size: .; j_call: TRBJ2-3; v_call: TRBV20-1; d_call: .; cdr3_nt: TGCAGTGCCATCCTCCCGGGCACAGATACGCAGTATTTT; cdr3_aa: CSAILPGTDTQYF
clone_size: few; j_call: TRBJ1-3; v_call: TRBV29-1; d_call: TRBD1; cdr3_nt: TGCAGCGTTAAAAGGGGGCCGGACAGGGACTACTCTGGAAACACCATATATTTT; cdr3_aa: CSVKRGPDRDYSGNTIYF
clone_size: few; j_call: TRBJ2-1; v_call: TRBV14; d_call: TRBD1; cdr3_nt: TGTGCCAGCAGCCAAATGCACCGGGACAGGGGCCAAAACAATGAGCAGTTCTTC; cdr3_aa: CASSQMHRDRGQNNEQFF
clone_size: few; j_call: TRBJ2-7; v_call: TRBV4-2; d_call: TRBD2; cdr3_nt: TGTGCCAGCAGCCAACGAGCGGGAATATACGAGCAGTACTTC; cdr3_aa: CASSQRAGIYEQYF
clone_size: few; j_call: TRBJ2-2; v_call: TRBV4-1; d_call: .; cdr3_nt: TGCGCCAGCAGCCGGGACGCCTCCGGGGAGCTGTTTTTT; cdr3_aa: CASSRDASGELFF
clone_size: few; j_call: TRBJ2-7; v_call: TRBV18; d_call: TRBD1; cdr3_nt: TGTGCCAGCTCGGAAGGGACAGGCCGTGAGCAGTACTTC; cdr3_aa: CASSEGTGREQYF
clone_size: many; j_call: TRBJ1-4; v_call: TRBV4-3; d_call: .; cdr3_nt: TGCGCCAGCAGCCAAGATCTTCCAGGACAGCTAAATAATGAAAAACTGTTTTTT; cdr3_aa: CASSQDLPGQLNNEKLFF